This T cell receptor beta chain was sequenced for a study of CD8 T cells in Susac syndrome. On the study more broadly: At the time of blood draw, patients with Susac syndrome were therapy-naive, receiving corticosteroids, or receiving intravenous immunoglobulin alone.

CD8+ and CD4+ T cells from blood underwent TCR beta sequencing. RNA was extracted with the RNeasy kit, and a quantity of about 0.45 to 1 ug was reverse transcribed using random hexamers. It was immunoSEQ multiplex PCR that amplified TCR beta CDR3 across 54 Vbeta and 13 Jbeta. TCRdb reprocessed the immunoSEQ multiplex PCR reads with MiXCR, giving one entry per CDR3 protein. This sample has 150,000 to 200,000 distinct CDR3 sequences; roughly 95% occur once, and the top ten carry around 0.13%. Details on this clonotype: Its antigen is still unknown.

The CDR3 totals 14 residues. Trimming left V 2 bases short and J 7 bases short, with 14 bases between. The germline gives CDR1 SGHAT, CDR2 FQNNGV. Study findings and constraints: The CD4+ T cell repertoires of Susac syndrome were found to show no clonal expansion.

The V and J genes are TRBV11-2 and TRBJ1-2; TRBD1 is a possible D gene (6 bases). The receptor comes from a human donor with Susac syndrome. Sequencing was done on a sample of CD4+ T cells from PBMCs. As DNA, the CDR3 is TGTGCCAGCAGCTTATCAGAGGGGGTGGGTGGCTACACCTTC. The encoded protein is CASSLSEGVGGYTF.